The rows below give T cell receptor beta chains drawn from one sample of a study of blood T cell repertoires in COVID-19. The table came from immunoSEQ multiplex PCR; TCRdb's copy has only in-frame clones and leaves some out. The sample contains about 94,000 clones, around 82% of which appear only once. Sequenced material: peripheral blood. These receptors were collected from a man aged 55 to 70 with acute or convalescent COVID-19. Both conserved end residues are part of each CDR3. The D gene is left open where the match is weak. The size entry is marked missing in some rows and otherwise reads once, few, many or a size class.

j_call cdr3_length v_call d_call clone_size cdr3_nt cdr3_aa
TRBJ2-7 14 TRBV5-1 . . TGCGCCAGCAGCTTGATACAGGGCTCCTACGAGCAGTACTTC CASSLIQGSYEQYF
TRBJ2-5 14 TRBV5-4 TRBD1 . TGTGCCAGCAGCTCAGGGACAGGGGTGGAGACCCAGTACTTC CASSSGTGVETQYF
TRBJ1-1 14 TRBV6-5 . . TGTGCCAGCAGTTACTCGTCGGTGTACACTGAAGCTTTCTTT CASSYSSVYTEAFF
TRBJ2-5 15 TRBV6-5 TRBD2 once TGTGCCAGCACCTTTAGCGGGGGACTCCAAGAGACCCAGTACTTC CASTFSGGLQETQYF
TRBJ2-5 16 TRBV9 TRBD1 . TGTGCCAGCAGCGTAGGGGTCCGGGACAGCCAAGAGACCCAGTACTTC CASSVGVRDSQETQYF
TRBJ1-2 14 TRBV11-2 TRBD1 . TGTGCCAGCAGCCTTCAGGGGGCAGGGTATGGCTACACCTTC CASSLQGAGYGYTF
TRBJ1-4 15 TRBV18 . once TGTGCCAGCTCACCACCAGACAGATTGGGAGAAAAACTGTTTTTT CASSPPDRLGEKLFF
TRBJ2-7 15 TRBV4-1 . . TGCGCCAGCAGCCAAGTTGGGCAGGGAAGCTACGAGCAGTACTTC CASSQVGQGSYEQYF
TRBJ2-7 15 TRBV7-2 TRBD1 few TGTGCCAGCAGCACCGAGGACAGGGTGGCCTACGAGCAGTACTTC CASSTEDRVAYEQYF
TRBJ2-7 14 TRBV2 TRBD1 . TGTGCCAGCAGTGCTCGGCAGGGGGCAGTCGAGCAGTACTTC CASSARQGAVEQYF
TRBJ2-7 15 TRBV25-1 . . TGTGCCAGCAGTGAACCCGCAGGGGCCGTCTACGAGCAGTACTTC CASSEPAGAVYEQYF
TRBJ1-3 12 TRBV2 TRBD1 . TGTGCCAGCTCGTACAGGGGGGACACCATATATTTT CASSYRGDTIYF
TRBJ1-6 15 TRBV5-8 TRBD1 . TGTGCCAGCAGCTTAACAGGGGGCTCGGCTTCACCCCTCCACTTT CASSLTGGSASPLHF
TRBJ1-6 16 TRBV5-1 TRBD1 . TGCGCCAGCAGCCGGGACAGGACTGTCATCGATTCACCCCTCCACTTT CASSRDRTVIDSPLHF
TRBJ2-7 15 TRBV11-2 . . TGTGCCAGCAGACGACCGGGAACCAGCTCCTACGAGCAGTACTTC CASRRPGTSSYEQYF
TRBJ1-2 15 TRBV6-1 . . TGTGCCAGCAGTGATAACAGGAGTCCTAACTATGGCTACACCTTC CASSDNRSPNYGYTF
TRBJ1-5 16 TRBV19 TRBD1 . TGTGCCAGTACCCTCGCTGGGACAGGGAAGGATCAGCCCCAGCATTTT CASTLAGTGKDQPQHF
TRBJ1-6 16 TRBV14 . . TGTGCCAGCAGCCAAGCTGGAGTTGGACTCCATTCACCCCTCCACTTT CASSQAGVGLHSPLHF
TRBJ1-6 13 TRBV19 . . TGTGCCAGTAGTATGGAGGGGAATTCACCCCTCCACTTT CASSMEGNSPLHF
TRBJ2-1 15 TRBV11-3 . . TGTGCCAGCAGCTTAGATGCGGGGTGGAACAATGAGCAGTTCTTC CASSLDAGWNNEQFF
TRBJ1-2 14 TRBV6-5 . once TGTGCCAGTCGTGGCTTCGGGACATACATCGGCTACACCTTC CASRGFGTYIGYTF
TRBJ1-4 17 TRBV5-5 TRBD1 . TGTGCCAGCAGCGGGACGGACAGGGGGAACACTAATGAAAAACTGTTTTTT CASSGTDRGNTNEKLFF
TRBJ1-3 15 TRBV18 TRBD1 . TGTGCCAGCTCACCGACAGGGGAACCTGGAAACACCATATATTTT CASSPTGEPGNTIYF
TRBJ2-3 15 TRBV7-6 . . TGTGCCACCCGTGGGACACCAACTAGCACAGATACGCAGTATTTT CATRGTPTSTDTQYF
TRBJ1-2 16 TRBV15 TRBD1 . TGTGCCACCAGCGCTGGGGGACAGGCGGCCCGTGGGGGCTACACCTTC CATSAGGQAARGGYTF
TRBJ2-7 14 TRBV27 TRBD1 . TGTGCCAGCAGGCCGGGACAGGGATCCTACGAGCAGTACTTC CASRPGQGSYEQYF
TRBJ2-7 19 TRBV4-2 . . TGTGCCAGCAGCCGGGCGCGGGGGCGGGGGACCTCCTCAGGCTCCGAGCAGTACTTC CASSRARGRGTSSGSEQYF
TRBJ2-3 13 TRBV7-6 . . TGTGCCAGCAGCCCTGGCGGCCGTGATACGCAGTATTTT CASSPGGRDTQYF
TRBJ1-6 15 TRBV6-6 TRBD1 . TGTGCCAGCAGTGGCCACAGGGGTGATAATTCACCCCTCCACTTT CASSGHRGDNSPLHF
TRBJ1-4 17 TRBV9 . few TGTGCCAGCAGCGTAGGATGGGGGGGAGCAACTAATGAAAAACTGTTTTTT CASSVGWGGATNEKLFF
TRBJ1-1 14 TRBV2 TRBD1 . TGTGCCAGCAGGCTACAGGGGGTGGGTACTGAAGCTTTCTTT CASRLQGVGTEAFF
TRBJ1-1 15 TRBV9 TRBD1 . TGTGCCAGCAGCGGAGGACAGGGAGGCGGCACTGAAGCTTTCTTT CASSGGQGGGTEAFF
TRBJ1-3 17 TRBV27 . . TGTGCCAGCAGTTTATACGGGGAGCCCCTCTCTGGAAACACCATATATTTT CASSLYGEPLSGNTIYF
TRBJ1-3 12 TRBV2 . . TGTGCCAGCAGTGGGGGAGTGTTCGCCATATATTTT CASSGGVFAIYF
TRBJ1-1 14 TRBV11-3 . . TGTGCCAGCAGCTCAAAGCCCGGGACACCGGAAGCTTTCTTT CASSSKPGTPEAFF
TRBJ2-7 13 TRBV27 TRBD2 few TGTGCCAGCAGTTTAGCGGGGGCCTACGAGCAGTACTTC CASSLAGAYEQYF
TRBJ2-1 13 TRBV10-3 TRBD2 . TGTGCCATCAGCCGGACTAGCGGCGATGAGCAGTTCTTC CAISRTSGDEQFF
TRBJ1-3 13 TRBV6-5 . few TGTGCCAGCAGTTACAAACAGGGAAACACCATATATTTT CASSYKQGNTIYF
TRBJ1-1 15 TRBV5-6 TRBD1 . TGTGCCAGCAGCTTATATAACAGGGGGGAAACTGAAGCTTTCTTT CASSLYNRGETEAFF
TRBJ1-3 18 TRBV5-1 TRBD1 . TGCGCCAGCAGCTTTATTGGTGGGGAACAGGGGGCTGGAAACACCATATATTTT CASSFIGGEQGAGNTIYF
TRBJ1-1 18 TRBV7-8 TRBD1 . TGTGCCAGCAGCCCTACCTCCCGGACAGGCCTACCGAACACTGAAGCTTTCTTT CASSPTSRTGLPNTEAFF
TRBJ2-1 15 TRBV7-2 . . TGTGCCAGCAGCTTATGGCAGGGAGGAGGTAATGAGCAGTTCTTC CASSLWQGGGNEQFF
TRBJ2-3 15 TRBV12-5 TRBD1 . TGTGCTAGTGGCCCGGGACAGGGAGACACAGATACGCAGTATTTT CASGPGQGDTDTQYF
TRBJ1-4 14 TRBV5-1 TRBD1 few TGCGCCAGCAGCTTGGACGGACAGGATGAAAAACTGTTTTTT CASSLDGQDEKLFF
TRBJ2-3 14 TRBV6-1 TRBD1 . TGTGCCAGCAGTGACAGGGGGCGTGGAGATACGCAGTATTTT CASSDRGRGDTQYF
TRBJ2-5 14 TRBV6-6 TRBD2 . TGTGCCAGCAGGGGACTAGCGGGGATGGAGACCCAGTACTTC CASRGLAGMETQYF
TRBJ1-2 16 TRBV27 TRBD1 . TGTGCCAGCGGCCTTCGTGAGAGACAGGGGGCGATTGGCTACACCTTC CASGLRERQGAIGYTF
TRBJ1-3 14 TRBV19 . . TGTGCCAGTACCCTTGGAGGGCCTGGAAACACCATATATTTT CASTLGGPGNTIYF
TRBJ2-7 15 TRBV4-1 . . TGCGCCAGCAGCCAAAATCTTAACAGTCCCTACGAGCAGTACTTC CASSQNLNSPYEQYF